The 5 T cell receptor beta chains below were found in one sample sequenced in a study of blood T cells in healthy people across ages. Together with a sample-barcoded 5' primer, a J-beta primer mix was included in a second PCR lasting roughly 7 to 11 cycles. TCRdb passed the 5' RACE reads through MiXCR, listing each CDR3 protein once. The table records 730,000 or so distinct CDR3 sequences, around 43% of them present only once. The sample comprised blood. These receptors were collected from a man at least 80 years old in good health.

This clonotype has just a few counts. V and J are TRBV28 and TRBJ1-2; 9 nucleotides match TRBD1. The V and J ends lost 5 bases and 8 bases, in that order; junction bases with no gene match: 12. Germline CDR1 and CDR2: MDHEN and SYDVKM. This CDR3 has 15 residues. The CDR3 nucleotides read TGTGCCAGCAGTCTCTCTCAACAGGGGGCTGGAGGCTACACCTTC. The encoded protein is CASSLSQQGAGGYTF.

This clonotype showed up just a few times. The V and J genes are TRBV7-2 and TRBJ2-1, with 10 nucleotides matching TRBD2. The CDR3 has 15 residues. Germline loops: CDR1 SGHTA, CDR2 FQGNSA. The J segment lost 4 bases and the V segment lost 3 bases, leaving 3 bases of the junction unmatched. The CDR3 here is CASSFASGSYNEQFF. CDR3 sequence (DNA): TGTGCCAGCAGCTTTGCTAGCGGGAGTTACAATGAGCAGTTCTTC.

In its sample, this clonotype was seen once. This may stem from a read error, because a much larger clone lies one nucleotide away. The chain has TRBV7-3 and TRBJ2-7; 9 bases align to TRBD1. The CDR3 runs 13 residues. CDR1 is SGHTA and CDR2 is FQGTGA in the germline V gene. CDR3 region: CASSPTGGGERYF. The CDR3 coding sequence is TGTGCCAGCAGCCCGACAGGGGGGGGCGAGCGGTACTTC.

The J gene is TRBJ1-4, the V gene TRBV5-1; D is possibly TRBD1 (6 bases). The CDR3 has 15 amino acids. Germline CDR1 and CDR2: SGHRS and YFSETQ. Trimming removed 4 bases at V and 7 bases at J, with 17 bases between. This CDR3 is CASSDPGGGSEKLFF. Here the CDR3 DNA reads TGCGCCAGCAGCGATCCGGGGGGCGGGAGTGAAAAACTGTTTTTT.

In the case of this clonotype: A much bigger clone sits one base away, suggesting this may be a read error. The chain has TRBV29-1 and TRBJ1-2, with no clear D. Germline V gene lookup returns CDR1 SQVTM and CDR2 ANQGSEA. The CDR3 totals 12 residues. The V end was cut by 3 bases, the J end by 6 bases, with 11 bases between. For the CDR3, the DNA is TGCAGCGTTGAGATCCTCACGAATGGCTACACCTTC. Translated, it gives CSVEILTNGYTF.